This T cell receptor beta chain was captured by sequencing in a study of CD8+CD57+ T cells in acquired aplastic anemia. Whole-study findings and limits: Patients and controls shared under 35 CD8+ CDR3 sequences, which appeared highly expressed in patients and within their immunodominant clones. Controls did not differ significantly from patients in CD8+ Simpson's diversity.

Germline V gene data show CDR1 as SGDLS and CDR2 as YYNGEE. The CDR3 runs to 14 residues. The sequenced patients had an expansion of CD8+CD57+ cells seen by flow cytometry. The diagnosis in all patients was severe acquired aplastic anemia. Patient blood was sampled before any therapy had been received. TCR beta VDJ and CDR3 were profiled, and genomic DNA was the template. Via MiXCR, TCRdb re-called the reads, giving one row per CDR3 protein. This table holds 200,000 to 300,000 distinct CDR3 sequences, less than 85% found once. A word on this clonotype: Its antigen is not known. One end of the junction does not line up with germline, which may come from a read error.

Sequenced input: sorted CD4+, CD8+, or CD8+CD57+ T cells (not recorded which) from PBMCs. The clonotype originates from a human donor with aplastic anemia. The chain is built from TRBV9 and TRBJ2-3; D might be TRBD2 (5 bases). CDR3 in DNA: TGTGCCAGCAGCGTAGCACTAGGGCACACAAATACGCATTTT. Amino acids: CASSVALGHTNTHF. Combining the CDR3 with reference TRBV9 and TRBJ2-3 gives the whole variable domain DSGVTQTPKHLITATGQRVTLRCSPRSGDLSVYWYQQSLDQGLQFLIQYYNGEERAKGNILERFSAQQFPDLHSELNLSSLELGDSALYFCASSVALGHTNTHFGPGTRLTVL.